These 13 T cell receptor beta chains were sequenced from one sample in a study of blood T cell repertoires in COVID-19. The repertoire was sequenced with immunoSEQ multiplex PCR; TCRdb's copy has only in-frame clones and lacks some. The sample contains a few hundred thousand clones, roughly 90% of which appear only once. The sample consisted of PBMCs or T cells enriched from blood (not recorded which). These receptor sequences come from a woman under 30 who had recovered from COVID-19.

The V and J genes are TRBV6-4 and TRBJ1-2; the match to TRBD1 covers 7 bases. This CDR3 has 16 amino acids. Germline V gives CDR1 MRHNA, CDR2 SNTAGT. Trimming removed 5 bases from V and 0 bases from J; junction bases left unmatched: 9. In DNA, the CDR3 is TGTGCCAGCAGTCAAGTCTACAGGGGAACTAACTATGGCTACACCTTC. Protein sequence: CASSQVYRGTNYGYTF.

The rearrangement joins TRBV9 to TRBJ1-1; TRBD1 matches 7 bases. Germline values: CDR1 SGDLS, CDR2 YYNGEE. V trimming: 6 bases; J trimming: 3 bases; junction bases outside the gene matches: 11. CDR3 length equals 15 residues. CDR3 coding DNA: TGTGCCAGCAATCGACAGGGAACCGGTGACACTGAAGCTTTCTTT. Its translation is CASNRQGTGDTEAFF.

The chain combines TRBV7-2 with TRBJ2-7; 9 positions agree with TRBD2. V lost 5 bases to trimming and J lost 4 bases; unmatched junction nucleotides: 21. This CDR3 region has 19 residues. CDR1 is SGHTA and CDR2 is FQGNSA in the germline V gene. CDR3 in DNA: TGTGCCAGCAGCCCGGGGTGGGACACCCTAGCGGGACGGTCGTACGAGCAGTACTTC. This encodes CASSPGWDTLAGRSYEQYF.

The chain combines TRBV23-1 with TRBJ1-3; a weak D match, TRBD1 (5 bases). TRBV23-1 is an ORF; its function is uncertain. The CDR3 spans 16 residues. Trimming removed 7 bases at V and 4 bases at J, with 20 bases between. CDR3 loop: CASTQRGLFGGNTIYF. CDR3 in DNA: TGCGCCAGCACCCAAAGGGGCCTCTTCGGGGGAAACACCATATATTTT.

This chain links TRBV2 with TRBJ2-3; possibly TRBD1 for D (6 bases). The V and J ends lost 7 bases and 6 bases respectively, with 11 bases between them. The CDR3 loop spans 12 amino acids. Germline CDR1 reads SNHLY; CDR2 reads FYNNEI. CDR3: CASTARGDTQYF. CDR3 nucleotides: TGTGCCAGCACCGCCAGGGGCGATACGCAGTATTTT.

The chain employs TRBV4-3 and TRBJ1-2; D not resolved. Germline values: CDR1 LGHNA, CDR2 YSLEER. The CDR3 sequence is 17 residues long. V lost 0 bases to trimming and J lost 4 bases, with 18 bases between them. For the CDR3, the DNA is TGCGCCAGCAGCCAAGATAAAACAGCTTACGCGGGCTATGGCTACACCTTC. Protein sequence: CASSQDKTAYAGYGYTF.

J is TRBJ1-1 and V is TRBV14, with D maybe TRBD1 (5 bases). V was pared by 1 base and J by 11 bases, with 14 bases between. The germline V gene encodes CDR1 SGHDN and CDR2 FVKESK. This CDR3 has 13 amino acids. The CDR3 bases are TGTGCCAGCAGCCAAGGCGGGGGAGGGGCGGCTTTCTTT. Translation: CASSQGGGGAAFF.

The rearrangement joins TRBV19 to TRBJ1-5; 9 bases agree with TRBD1. The CDR3 totals 13 residues. J lost 4 bases, V lost 8 bases, and 3 bases had no gene match. The V gene's germline CDR1 is LNHDA and CDR2 SQIVND (reference sequence). This CDR3 reads CASGQGKNQPQHF. As DNA, the CDR3 is TGTGCCAGTGGACAGGGGAAGAATCAGCCCCAGCATTTT.

The chain employs TRBV28 and TRBJ2-3, with D perhaps matching TRBD2 (6 bases). Germline V CDR1 and CDR2: MDHEN, SYDVKM. V shed 7 bases and J shed 0 bases, with 17 bases lying between them. The CDR3 has 16 amino acids. The CDR3, as DNA: TGTGCCAGCACGCGCGGGCGGGGCTCTAGCACAGATACGCAGTATTTT. Translation: CASTRGRGSSTDTQYF.

This sequence joins TRBV7-2 and TRBJ2-5; 8 bases fit TRBD1. The V segment lost 5 bases and the J segment 7 bases; nucleotides outside the gene matches: 12. From germline, CDR1 is SGHTA and CDR2 FQGNSA. CDR3 size: 15 residues. CDR3 in amino acids: CASSHLYPQGGTQYF. The CDR3 DNA follows: TGTGCCAGCAGCCATCTGTATCCACAGGGGGGGACCCAGTACTTC.

Concerning this clone: Other nucleotide sequences in the sample specify the same CDR3. This chain joins TRBV18 and TRBJ2-2; D gene ambiguous. The CDR3 totals 15 residues. Germline loops: CDR1 KGHSH, CDR2 LQKENI. V lost 3 bases and J lost 2, with 10 bases in between. The CDR3 sequence: CASSPSGLNTGELFF. CDR3 nucleotides: TGTGCCAGCTCACCCTCGGGTCTAAACACCGGGGAGCTGTTTTTT.

The genes are TRBV25-1 and TRBJ2-7; 8 bases match TRBD2. This CDR3 spans 15 amino acids. Per the germline V gene, CDR1 is MGHDK and CDR2 is SYGVNS. V was clipped by 3 bases and J by 2 bases; unmatched bases: 6. CDR3 sequence reads: CASSDTGTRTYEQYF. The CDR3 nucleotides are TGTGCCAGCAGTGACACCGGGACTAGGACCTACGAGCAGTACTTC.

The V and J genes are TRBV20-1 and TRBJ2-7, with a tentative D call TRBD1 (7 bases). V lost 3 bases and J lost 4, with 19 bases in between. CDR3 size: 15 residues. CDR1 is DFQATT, CDR2 SNEGSKA, per germline (reference sequence). CDR3 nucleotide sequence: TGCAGTGCTAGTCCCCCCAGGGGGGATACGTACGAGCAGTACTTC. Translating gives CSASPPRGDTYEQYF.